This T cell receptor beta chain originates from a study of blood T cell repertoires in COVID-19. Across the study: PBMCs, B-cell-depleted T cells, or T cells were the source of the cDNA or gDNA that made up the material.

As processed by the authors: How many nucleated cells were present was estimated from reference gene primer amplification. Sequenced by immunoSEQ multiplex PCR; TCRdb stores in-frame clones only, minus some. V, J and clone size reflect that table, while D and trimming were determined from the DNA. The sample lists around 59,000 clones; just under 90% were seen once. This CDR3 has 15 amino acids. Germline V gives CDR1 DFQATT, CDR2 SNEGSKA (reference sequence). V dropped 3 bases and J dropped 2 bases, with 14 bases sitting between them. The sequencing sample was made of peripheral blood. The origin of this receptor is a man in his sixties with acute or convalescent COVID-19. The chain has TRBV20-1 and TRBJ2-4; a possible D gene is TRBD2 (5 bases). In DNA, the CDR3 is TGCAGTGCTAGTTCCCCGGGATTCACCAAAAACATTCAGTACTTC. Translated, it gives CSASSPGFTKNIQYF.